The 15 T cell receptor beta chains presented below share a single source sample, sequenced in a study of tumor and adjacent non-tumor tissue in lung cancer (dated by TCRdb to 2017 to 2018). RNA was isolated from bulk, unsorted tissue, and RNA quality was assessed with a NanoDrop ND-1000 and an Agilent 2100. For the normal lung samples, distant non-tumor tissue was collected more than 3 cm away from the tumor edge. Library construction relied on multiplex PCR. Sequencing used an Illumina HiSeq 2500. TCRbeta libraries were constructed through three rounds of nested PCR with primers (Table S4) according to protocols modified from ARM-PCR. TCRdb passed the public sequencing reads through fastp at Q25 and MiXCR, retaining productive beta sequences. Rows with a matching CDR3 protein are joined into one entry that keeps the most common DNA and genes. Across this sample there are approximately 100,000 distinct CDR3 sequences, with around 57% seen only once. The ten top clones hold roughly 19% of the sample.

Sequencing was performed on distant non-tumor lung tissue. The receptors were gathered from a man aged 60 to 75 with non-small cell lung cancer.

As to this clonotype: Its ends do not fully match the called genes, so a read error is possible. As DNA, the CDR3 is TGTTCCAGCAGACTAATAGGGAACAATGAGCAGTTCTTC. Protein product: CSSRLIGNNEQFF. The chain couples TRBV6-5 to TRBJ2-1, with D possibly matching TRBD2 (5 bases). Germline CDR1 reads MNHEY; CDR2 reads SVGAGI. This CDR3 spans 13 amino acids.

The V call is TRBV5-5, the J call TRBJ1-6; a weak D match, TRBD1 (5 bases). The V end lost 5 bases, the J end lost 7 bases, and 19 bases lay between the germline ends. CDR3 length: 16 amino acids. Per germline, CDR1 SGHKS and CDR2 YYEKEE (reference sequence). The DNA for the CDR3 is TGTGCCAGCAGTTCTACAGGAGGGTGGGTGAATTCACCCCTCCACTTT. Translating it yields CASSSTGGWVNSPLHF. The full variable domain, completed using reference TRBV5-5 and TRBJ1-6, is DAGVTQSPTHLIKTRGQQVTLRCSPISGHKSVSWYQQVLGQGPQFIFQYYEKEERGRGNFPDRFSARQFPNYSSELNVNALLLGDSALYLCASSSTGGWVNSPLHFGNGTRLTVT.

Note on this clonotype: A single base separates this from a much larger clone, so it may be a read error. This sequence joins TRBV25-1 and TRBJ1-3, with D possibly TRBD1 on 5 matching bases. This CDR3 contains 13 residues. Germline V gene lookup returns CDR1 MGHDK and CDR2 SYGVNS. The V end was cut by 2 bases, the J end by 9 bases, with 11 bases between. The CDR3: CASSELRESTIYF. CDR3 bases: TGTGCCAGCAGTGAACTCAGGGAGAGCACCATATATTTT.

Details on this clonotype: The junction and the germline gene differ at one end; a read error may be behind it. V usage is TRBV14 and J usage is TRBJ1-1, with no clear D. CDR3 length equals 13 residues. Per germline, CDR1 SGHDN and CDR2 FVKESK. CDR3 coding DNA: TGTGCCAGCATCCAAACTCTCAACACTGAAGCTTTCTTT. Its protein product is CASIQTLNTEAFF.

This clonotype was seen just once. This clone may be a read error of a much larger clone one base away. CDR3 bases: TGCCGTGCAACGGACAGGGCAACCCCCAATCAGCCCCAGCATTTT. Translated, it gives CRATDRATPNQPQHF. The V and J genes are TRBV20-1 and TRBJ1-5, with 8 bases that match TRBD1. The germline V gene encodes CDR1 DFQATT and CDR2 SNEGSKA (reference sequence). The CDR3 loop spans 15 amino acids.

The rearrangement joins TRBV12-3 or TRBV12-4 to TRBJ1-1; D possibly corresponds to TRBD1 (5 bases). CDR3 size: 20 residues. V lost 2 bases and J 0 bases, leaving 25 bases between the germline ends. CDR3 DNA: TGTGCCAGCAGTTTATGGTGGAGCAGGGTTCGCTTACCCATGAACACTGAAGCTTTCTTT. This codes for CASSLWWSRVRLPMNTEAFF.

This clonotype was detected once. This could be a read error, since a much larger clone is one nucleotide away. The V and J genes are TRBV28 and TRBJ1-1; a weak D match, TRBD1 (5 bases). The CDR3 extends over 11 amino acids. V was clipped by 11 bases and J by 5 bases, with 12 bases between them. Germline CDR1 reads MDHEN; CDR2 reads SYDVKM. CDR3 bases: TGTGCCGGCACTCCAGGGACTGAAGCTTTCTTT. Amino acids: CAGTPGTEAFF.

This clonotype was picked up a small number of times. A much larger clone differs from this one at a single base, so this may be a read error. The CDR3 sequence is CASSRVSTDYGYTF. CDR3 in DNA: TGCGCCAGCAGCCGAGTGTCCACCGACTATGGCTACACCTTC. V and J are TRBV4-1 and TRBJ1-2; no reliable D call. The V end lost 4 bases, the J end lost 3 bases, and 12 bases lay between the germline ends. Germline lookup yields CDR1 MGHRA and CDR2 YSYEKL. CDR3 length equals 14 residues.

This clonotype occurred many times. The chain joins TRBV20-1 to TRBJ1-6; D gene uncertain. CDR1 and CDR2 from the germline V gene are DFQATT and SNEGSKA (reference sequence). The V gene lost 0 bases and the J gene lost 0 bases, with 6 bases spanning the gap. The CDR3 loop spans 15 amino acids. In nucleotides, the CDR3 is TGCAGTGCTAGAGACCAAAGCTCCTATAATTCACCCCTCCACTTT. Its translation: CSARDQSSYNSPLHF.

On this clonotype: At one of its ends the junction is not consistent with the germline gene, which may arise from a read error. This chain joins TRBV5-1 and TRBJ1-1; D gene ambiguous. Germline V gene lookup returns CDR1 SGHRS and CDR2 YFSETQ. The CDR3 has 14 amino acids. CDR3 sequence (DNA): TGCGTCAGCAGCATAGACTTAATCCCCATTGAAGCTTTCTTT. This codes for CVSSIDLIPIEAFF.

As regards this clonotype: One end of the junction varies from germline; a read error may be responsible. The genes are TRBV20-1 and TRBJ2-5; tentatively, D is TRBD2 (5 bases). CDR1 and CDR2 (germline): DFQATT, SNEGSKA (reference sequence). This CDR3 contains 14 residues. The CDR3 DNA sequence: TGCAGCGCTATCAATCACGGGATTTCGGAGACCCAGTACTTC. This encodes CSAINHGISETQYF.

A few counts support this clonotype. The CDR3 reads CSGQQGVGYTF. As DNA, the CDR3 is TGCAGCGGGCAACAGGGGGTTGGCTACACCTTC. The chain employs TRBV29-1 and TRBJ1-2, with 8 bases matching TRBD1. Germline V lookup: CDR1 SQVTM, CDR2 ANQGSEA. This CDR3 has 11 amino acids. J was trimmed by 7 bases and V by 7 bases; bases with no gene match: 5.

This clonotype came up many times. As DNA, the CDR3 is TGTGCCAGCAGTTTCGGACAGGGGAAGGGAGTTTCTGAAAAACTGTTTTTT. Protein: CASSFGQGKGVSEKLFF. The gene calls are TRBV12-3 or TRBV12-4 and TRBJ1-4, with 9 bases fitting TRBD1. The V and J ends lost 3 bases and 7 bases, in that order; junction bases with no gene match: 12. This CDR3 has 17 residues.

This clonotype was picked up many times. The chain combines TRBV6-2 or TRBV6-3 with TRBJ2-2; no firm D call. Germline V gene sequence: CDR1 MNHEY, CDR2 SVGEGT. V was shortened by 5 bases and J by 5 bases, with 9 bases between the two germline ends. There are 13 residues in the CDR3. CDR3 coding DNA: TGTGCCAGCAGTACCCCCTGGACCGGGGAGCTGTTTTTT. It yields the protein CASSTPWTGELFF.

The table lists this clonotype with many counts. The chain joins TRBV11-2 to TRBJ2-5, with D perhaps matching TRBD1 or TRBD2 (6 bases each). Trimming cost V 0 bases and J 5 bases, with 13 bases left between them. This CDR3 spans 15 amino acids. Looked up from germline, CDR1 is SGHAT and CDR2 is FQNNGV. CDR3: CASSLDGGQSETQYF. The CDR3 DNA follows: TGTGCCAGCAGCTTAGACGGGGGCCAATCCGAGACCCAGTACTTC.